Listed below are T cell receptor beta chains from one sample, sequenced in a study of CD8 T cell repertoires and HIV-1 epitope variants. The antigens for these receptors are not known. Assay: immunoSEQ multiplex PCR; the TCRdb copy retains only in-frame clones and omits some. The top ten hold roughly 44% of the sample, which has 3,600 or so clones, about 69% seen once. Sequencing was carried out using cultured CD8+ T cells derived from PBMCs. The receptors derive from a male donor with HIV. CDR3s leave out the opening cysteine and the closing phenylalanine or tryptophan. Expanded clones are given a class, and other clones once, few, many or no size at all.

size	J	V	CDR3
NA	TRBJ2-7	TRBV28	ASSQPGLAEYEQY
NA	TRBJ2-1	TRBV2	ASSFLTGWNEQF
NA	TRBJ2-1	TRBV7-9	ASSWTSGNDEQF
NA	TRBJ2-2	TRBV2	ASSEVDPTGELF
NA	TRBJ2-3	TRBV5-1	ASSFDKTTDTQY
NA	TRBJ2-7	TRBV7-2	ASSPRTLDEQY
NA	TRBJ2-1	TRBV5-4	ASSLVTYYNEQF
hyperexpanded	TRBJ2-5	TRBV13	ASSSAGIDQETQY
NA	TRBJ1-1	TRBV5-4	ASSLAGTGGEAF
NA	TRBJ1-1	TRBV6-5	ASSDTGEESAF
NA	TRBJ2-7	TRBV7-8	ASSSPWERNSYEQY
few	TRBJ1-1	TRBV2	ASKNQGTEAF
NA	TRBJ1-2	TRBV28	ASLAPLTGHYGYT
NA	TRBJ2-7	TRBV4-3	ASSLGLAGAYEQY
NA	TRBJ2-1	TRBV19	ASSTPGHLFEQF
NA	TRBJ1-5	TRBV6-5	ASSPYSNQPQH
NA	TRBJ2-1	TRBV4-3	ASSQDPWAGHQF
NA	TRBJ1-5	TRBV5-4	ASSSTEDSNQPQH
NA	TRBJ1-4	TRBV9	ASSAQPTNEKLF
NA	TRBJ2-1	TRBV4-1	ASSRIGDYNEQF
NA	TRBJ1-1	TRBV27	ASSLIGNTITEAF
few	TRBJ1-1	TRBV19	ASSIGSIEAF
NA	TRBJ1-1	TRBV30	AWRPGNTEAF
few	TRBJ2-7	TRBV11-3	ASSLTRWDEQY
NA	TRBJ1-2	TRBV4-3	ASSQGLGTSYGYT
NA	TRBJ1-1	TRBV5-8	ASSSWTREAF
few	TRBJ1-1	TRBV6-5	ASSYTGQGSTEAF
few	TRBJ1-1	TRBV29-1	SVEEGANMNTEAF
few	TRBJ2-7	TRBV5-4	ASSRQQNTYEQY
NA	TRBJ2-3	TRBV14	ASSQAPGPSTDTQY
NA	TRBJ2-1	TRBV4-3	ASSQAPLPLDLDEQF
NA	TRBJ2-5	TRBV7-9	ASSERGGRETQY
medium-sized	TRBJ2-7	TRBV5-1	ASSPELDYYEQY
NA	TRBJ1-2	TRBV9	ASSAEDSGQLYGYT
NA	TRBJ2-1	TRBV4-2	ASSYGTGYNEQF
NA	TRBJ1-1	TRBV6-5	ASSYRGGTEAF
NA	TRBJ2-7	TRBV28	ASRDDRNLQLYEQY
few	TRBJ2-2	TRBV7-3	ASRVSGTGELF
NA	TRBJ2-1	TRBV28	ATKREVSSYNEQF
NA	TRBJ2-2	TRBV7-9	ASSLGQLNTGELF
NA	TRBJ2-2	TRBV19	ASSLYRDKTGELF
NA	TRBJ1-4	TRBV28	ASSYEGGDEKLF
NA	TRBJ2-1	TRBV27	ASSDASAGSNEQF
NA	TRBJ2-7	TRBV4-3	ASSQFAEHEQY
NA	TRBJ1-5	TRBV30	AWSVRGLQPQH
NA	TRBJ2-7	TRBV5-6	ASSLETGATYEQY
NA	TRBJ2-1	TRBV2	ASSALDRTSVEQF
NA	TRBJ2-2	TRBV4-1	ASSSHRGQTGELF
few	TRBJ2-7	TRBV14	ASSQEGQGYEQY
NA	TRBJ2-7	TRBV5-1	ASSFGVSYEQY
NA	TRBJ2-2	TRBV5-4	ASSFAENTGELF
NA	TRBJ1-2	TRBV2	ASRETSPGYT
NA	TRBJ2-3	TRBV5-1	ASRSWGALDTQY
NA	TRBJ1-1	TRBV19	ASSIGGGNTEAF
NA	TRBJ2-3	TRBV7-3	ASSFSGGADTQY
NA	TRBJ2-7	TRBV7-2	ASSLDWAYEQY
NA	TRBJ1-1	TRBV27	ASSSPQTNTEAF
NA	TRBJ2-1	TRBV28	ASSGFGGSSYNEQF